These 25 T cell receptor beta chains originate from one sample sequenced in a study of STAT5B mutations in CD4+ large granular lymphocyte leukemia. Method: immunoSEQ multiplex PCR; TCRdb's copy keeps in-frame clones and lacks some. The table lists some 41,000 clones, approximately 80% of them singletons, with around 3.3% in the top ten. The sample comprised CD4+ T cells from blood buffy coats. The receptors come from a human donor in good health.

This chain uses TRBV12-5 with TRBJ1-2; no clear D gene. CDR3 length: 13 amino acids. CDR1 LGHNT and CDR2 FRNRAP come from the germline V gene. V was cut by 2 bases and J by 2 bases, with 6 bases left in between. The CDR3 DNA sequence: TGTGCTAGTGGTTTGTCCGGGAACTATGGCTACACCTTC. This encodes CASGLSGNYGYTF.

The chain couples TRBV19 to TRBJ1-5, with D perhaps matching TRBD1 (5 bases). The germline V and J ends were trimmed by 1 base and 5 bases, with 15 bases remaining between them. Germline CDR1 and CDR2: LNHDA and SQIVND (reference sequence). The CDR3 sequence is 16 residues long. The DNA for the CDR3 is TGTGCCAGTAGTATAGCAAGGGCCAGGGCCGATCAGCCCCAGCATTTT. Residues: CASSIARARADQPQHF.

As regards this clone: At one end the junction does not follow the germline gene, possibly because of a read error. This chain uses TRBV2 with TRBJ2-7; the D call may be TRBD1 or TRBD2 (5 bases each). The CDR3 loop spans 11 amino acids. Germline V gives CDR1 SNHLY, CDR2 FYNNEI. DNA of the CDR3: TGTGCCAGCAGCTTGACAGCCTCGGGGAACTTC. Amino acid sequence: CASSLTASGNF.

V usage is TRBV19 and J usage is TRBJ2-7; D remains unclear. Trimming stripped 4 bases from V and 2 bases from J, with 12 bases between. Looked up from germline, CDR1 is LNHDA and CDR2 is SQIVND (reference sequence). This CDR3 has 14 residues. The CDR3, as DNA: TGTGCCAGTAGTACCGCGTGGAGTCCCTACGAGCAGTACTTC. Amino acid sequence: CASSTAWSPYEQYF.

In this sample, this clone turned up once. The chain has TRBV21-1 and TRBJ1-1. TRBV21-1 is a pseudogene segment. This CDR3 comprises 15 residues. For the CDR3, the DNA is TGTGCCAGCAGCAATTACGAGGGCGCGGTTACTGAAGCTTTCTTT. Translated, it gives CASSNYEGAVTEAFF.

The DNA for the CDR3 is TGTGCCAGCAGCGTGTCGGGACTAGCGGGAGCGGATCCCTACGAGCAGTACTTC. Translating gives CASSVSGLAGADPYEQYF. The chain uses TRBV7-9 and TRBJ2-7; 14 bases are shared with TRBD2. After removal of 5 bases from V and 2 bases from J, the junction contained 11 bases not matched to a gene. The CDR3 loop spans 18 amino acids. Germline CDR1 reads SEHNR; CDR2 reads FQNEAQ (reference sequence). The variable domain in full, with the rest retrieved from reference TRBV7-9 and TRBJ2-7, is DTGVSQNPRHKITKRGQNVTFRCDPISEHNRLYWYRQTLGQGPEFLTYFQNEAQLEKSRLLSDRFSAERPKGSFSTLEIQRTEQGDSAMYLCASSVSGLAGADPYEQYFGPGTRLTVT.

This clone was recorded only once. The chain carries TRBV15 and TRBJ2-7, with 9 bases fitting TRBD2. This CDR3 region has 15 residues. V shed 1 base, J shed 1 base, and the junction held 2 bases outside the gene matches. The V gene's germline CDR1 is LNHNV and CDR2 YYDKDF (reference sequence). As DNA, the CDR3 is TGTGCCACCAGCAGAGCGGGACTAGCTTCCTACGAGCAGTACTTC. This codes for CATSRAGLASYEQYF. Filled out from reference TRBV15 and TRBJ2-7, the complete variable domain reads DAMVIQNPRYQVTQFGKPVTLSCSQTLNHNVMYWYQQKSSQAPKLLFHYYDKDFNNEADTPDNFQSRRPNTSFCFLDIRSPGLGDTAMYLCATSRAGLASYEQYFGPGTRLTVT.

The gene calls are TRBV19 and TRBJ2-2; no clear D. The CDR3 has 12 amino acids. Germline values: CDR1 LNHDA, CDR2 SQIVND (reference sequence). Trimming took 9 bases from V and 2 from J, leaving 7 bases between them. The CDR3 is CASLDNTGELFF. The CDR3 nucleotides read TGTGCCAGCCTCGACAACACCGGGGAGCTGTTTTTT.

The chain uses TRBV21-1 and TRBJ2-7; the table's TRBD1 call for D was not verified on the DNA. TRBV21-1 is termed a pseudogene. The CDR3 loop spans 13 amino acids. The DNA of the CDR3 is TGTGCCAGCGAACAGGGAGCGGCCTACGAGCAGTACTTC. It is translated as CASEQGAAYEQYF.

In nucleotides, the CDR3 is TGTGCCAGCAGCCACCTAGGGAGCGGGGGGTCCTACAATGAGCAGTTCTTC. Translated: CASSHLGSGGSYNEQFF. The V and J genes are TRBV14 and TRBJ2-1, with 9 nucleotides matching TRBD2. Germline lookup yields CDR1 SGHDN and CDR2 FVKESK. The CDR3 consists of 17 residues. Germline trimming cut 3 bases from V and 1 base from J; bases unmatched to any gene: 7.

This clone was picked up one time. The chain links TRBV19 to TRBJ2-7; 7 bases agree with TRBD2. The J segment lost 1 base and the V segment lost 5 bases, leaving 8 bases of the junction unmatched. The CDR3 spans 15 residues. Germline V gene sequence: CDR1 LNHDA, CDR2 SQIVND (reference sequence). The CDR3 DNA reads TGTGCCAGTAGTCGGTCTGGGAGGGTTTCCTACGAGCAGTACTTC. This encodes CASSRSGRVSYEQYF.

The J gene is TRBJ1-1, the V gene TRBV10-1; no firm D call. This CDR3 is 15 amino acids long. CDR1 and CDR2 (germline): WNHNN, SYGVQD (reference sequence). Trimming took 3 bases from V and 3 from J, leaving 14 bases between them. As DNA, the CDR3 is TGCGCCAGCAGTGATCGTCAGGATTTTGACACTGAAGCTTTCTTT. Translating gives CASSDRQDFDTEAFF.

V and J are TRBV6-1 and TRBJ2-3; 10 bases fit TRBD2. Germline V gene lookup returns CDR1 MNHNS and CDR2 SASEGT. The V segment lost 2 bases and the J segment 6 bases; nucleotides outside the gene matches: 5. The CDR3 length is 15 residues. The CDR3, as DNA: TGTGCCAGCAGTGAACTAGCGGGGGCGGGGGATACGCAGTATTTT. Protein product: CASSELAGAGDTQYF.

The chain is built from TRBV19 and TRBJ1-5, with a weak D call TRBD1 (6 bases). V gave up 2 bases and J gave up 2 bases, with 13 bases separating them. This CDR3 contains 16 residues. Germline lookup yields CDR1 LNHDA and CDR2 SQIVND (reference sequence). The DNA for the CDR3 is TGTGCCAGTAGTATAATTGACAGGACTGGCAATCAGCCCCAGCATTTT. Encoded protein: CASSIIDRTGNQPQHF.

The rearrangement uses TRBV5-1 and TRBJ2-6; D may be TRBD1 (6 bases). From germline, CDR1 is SGHRS and CDR2 YFSETQ. The V end was cut by 4 bases, the J end by 1 base, with 12 bases between. This CDR3 spans 16 amino acids. The CDR3 DNA follows: TGCGCCAGCAGCGAGGGGGTGGCTTCTGGGGCCAACGTCCTGACTTTC. The encoded protein is CASSEGVASGANVLTF.

The chain combines TRBV5-4 with TRBJ2-7; the D gene is possibly TRBD2 (7 bases). V lost 0 bases and J 0 bases, leaving 13 bases between the germline ends. This CDR3 region has 16 residues. Germline V gives CDR1 SGHNT, CDR2 YYREEE (reference sequence). The CDR3 sequence is CASSLAGGPSSYEQYF. The CDR3, as DNA: TGTGCCAGCAGCTTGGCGGGGGGCCCTAGCTCCTACGAGCAGTACTTC.

In this sample, this clone turned up a few times. V gene TRBV9 combines with J gene TRBJ1-1; D ambiguous. This CDR3 is 14 amino acids long. From germline, CDR1 is SGDLS and CDR2 YYNGEE. V was trimmed by 4 bases and J by 0 bases, leaving 10 bases between them. This CDR3 reads CASSSGLLNTEAFF. Here the CDR3 DNA reads TGTGCCAGCAGCTCCGGACTCCTGAACACTGAAGCTTTCTTT.

J is TRBJ1-1 and V is TRBV28; D not certain. The V end lost 7 bases, the J end lost 1 base, and 4 bases lay between the germline ends. The CDR3 runs 11 residues. Germline V lookup: CDR1 MDHEN, CDR2 SYDVKM. Written as DNA, the CDR3 is TGTGCCAGCACGGGGAACACTGAAGCTTTCTTT. Protein sequence: CASTGNTEAFF. Variable domain in full (rest from reference TRBV28 and TRBJ1-1): DVKVTQSSRYLVKRTGEKVFLECVQDMDHENMFWYRQDPGLGLRLIYFSYDVKMKEKGDIPEGYSVSREKKERFSLILESASTNQTSMYLCASTGNTEAFFGQGTRLTVV.

This rearrangement joins TRBV7-3 to TRBJ1-6, with 9 bases identical to TRBD1. The germline V gene has CDR1 SGHTA and CDR2 FQGTGA. The CDR3 spans 15 residues. V lost 5 bases, J lost 9 bases, and 8 bases stayed unmatched. The CDR3 spells CASSPRGGQGSPLHF. CDR3 DNA sequence: TGTGCCAGCAGCCCCCGTGGGGGACAGGGTTCACCCCTCCACTTT.

The rearrangement joins TRBV7-2 to TRBJ2-2; TRBD1 agrees at 8 bases. V shed 5 bases, J shed 1 base, and the junction held 15 bases outside the gene matches. This CDR3 spans 19 amino acids. Germline CDR1 reads SGHTA; CDR2 reads FQGNSA. CDR3 sequence (DNA): TGTGCCAGCAGCCTATTGGCAGGGGGCGGGTTCGGGAACACCGGGGAGCTGTTTTTT. Translated, it gives CASSLLAGGGFGNTGELFF. Full variable domain (missing parts from reference TRBV7-2 and TRBJ2-2): GAGVSQSPSNKVTEKGKDVELRCDPISGHTALYWYRQSLGQGLEFLIYFQGNSAPDKSGLPSDRFSAERTGGSVSTLTIQRTQQEDSAVYLCASSLLAGGGFGNTGELFFGEGSRLTVL.

The chain uses TRBV30 and TRBJ1-4; perhaps TRBD1 as D (5 bases). Trimming left V 5 bases short and J 0 bases short, with 16 bases between. The CDR3 is 16 amino acids. Per the germline V gene, CDR1 is GTSNPN and CDR2 is SVGIG (reference sequence). The chain's CDR3 is CAWSRGGASTNEKLFF. The CDR3 region has the DNA TGTGCCTGGTCTCGAGGAGGGGCCTCAACTAATGAAAAACTGTTTTTT.

The V and J genes are TRBV4-1 and TRBJ2-5; TRBD2 matches at 7 bases. The CDR3 totals 14 residues. CDR1 MGHRA and CDR2 YSYEKL come from the germline V gene. The ends lost 4 bases at V and 1 base at J; junction bases unmatched: 3. CDR3 protein: CASSPSSGQETQYF. CDR3 sequence (DNA): TGCGCCAGCAGCCCCTCTAGCGGCCAAGAGACCCAGTACTTC.

The V and J genes are TRBV5-1 and TRBJ1-6; a weak D match, TRBD1 (5 bases). Germline V gives CDR1 SGHRS, CDR2 YFSETQ. The V end was cut by 2 bases, the J end by 8 bases, with 11 bases between. This CDR3 is built from 14 residues. The DNA of the CDR3 is TGCGCCAGCAGCTTTGACAGTCTAGATTCACCCCTCCACTTT. This translates into CASSFDSLDSPLHF.

The chain links TRBV10-1 to TRBJ2-3; no firm D call. The CDR3 totals 14 residues. V was pared by 7 bases and J by 0 bases, with 11 bases between. The V gene's germline CDR1 is WNHNN and CDR2 SYGVQD (reference sequence). CDR3: CASNDRASTDTQYF. Written as DNA, the CDR3 is TGCGCCAGCAATGACCGAGCTAGCACAGATACGCAGTATTTT.

This chain links TRBV18 with TRBJ2-6; D tentatively reads TRBD1 or TRBD2 (6 bases each). This CDR3 spans 16 amino acids. Germline CDR1 reads KGHSH; CDR2 reads LQKENI. V gave up 6 bases and J gave up 0 bases, with 12 bases separating them. The CDR3 loop reads CASSGRGGSGANVLTF. DNA of the CDR3: TGTGCCAGCTCGGGCAGGGGAGGCTCTGGGGCCAACGTCCTGACTTTC.